One sample yielded the 22 T cell receptor beta chains listed below, sequenced in a study of cytomegalovirus exposure and HLA in healthy donors. The PCR was carried out with 60 Vbeta primers and 13 Jbeta primers. Sequencing was performed with immunoSEQ multiplex PCR; in TCRdb, only in-frame clones are kept and a portion is missing. The sample contains some 270,000 clones, 80% of which appear only once. Specimen: PBMCs. The receptors stem from a girl aged 2 to 9 in good health and CMV-seronegative.

This chain joins TRBV29-1 and TRBJ1-1; D may be TRBD1 (5 bases). The V gene lost 2 bases and the J gene lost 10 bases, with 17 bases spanning the gap. There are 13 residues in the CDR3. In germline, CDR1 is SQVTM, CDR2 ANQGSEA. CDR3 nucleotides: TGCAGCGTTGAATTAGACAGCTATTTTGGAGCTTTCTTT. Its translation: CSVELDSYFGAFF.

The sample holds one count of this clone. The chain couples TRBV19 to TRBJ2-7; D gene ambiguous. CDR1 is LNHDA, CDR2 SQIVND, per germline (reference sequence). This CDR3 is 14 amino acids long. Trimming stripped 5 bases from V and 3 bases from J, with 14 bases between. CDR3 loop: CASSFGTPGYEQYF. The CDR3 region has the DNA TGTGCCAGTAGTTTCGGAACTCCAGGCTACGAGCAGTACTTC.

This chain's CDR3 is CASRPAGDPRDTQYF. Written as DNA, the CDR3 is TGTGCCAGTAGACCAGCGGGAGACCCCCGGGATACGCAGTATTTT. V usage is TRBV19 and J usage is TRBJ2-3; 8 bases line up with TRBD2. From germline, CDR1 is LNHDA and CDR2 SQIVND (reference sequence). The CDR3 extends over 15 amino acids. V shed 6 bases and J 6 bases; nucleotides not matched to a gene: 11.

In this sample, this clone turned up a few times. The genes are TRBV21-1 and TRBJ1-5. TRBV21-1 is assigned pseudogene status. The CDR3 length is 17 residues. For the CDR3, the DNA is TGTGCCAGCAGCAAAGATTTTCGAGTTAATAGCAATCAGCCCCAGCATTTT. This gives the protein CASSKDFRVNSNQPQHF.

J is TRBJ2-3 and V is TRBV28; D might be TRBD2 (5 bases). Deletions cut 4 bases from V and 3 bases from J, with 17 bases between. The CDR3 runs to 16 residues. Per germline, CDR1 MDHEN and CDR2 SYDVKM. CDR3 region: CASSSPASGRTDTQYF. The CDR3 coding sequence is TGTGCCAGCAGTTCTCCGGCCTCGGGAAGGACAGATACGCAGTATTTT.

The CDR3 nucleotides are TGTGCCAGTAGTCCTTTCGGGACAGGGTACTACGAGCAGTACTTC. Translated: CASSPFGTGYYEQYF. The chain employs TRBV19 and TRBJ2-7; 9 bases map to TRBD1. The V segment lost 5 bases and the J segment 3 bases; nucleotides outside the gene matches: 8. Germline V gene sequence: CDR1 LNHDA, CDR2 SQIVND (reference sequence). The CDR3 is made up of 15 amino acids. Full variable domain (missing parts from reference TRBV19 and TRBJ2-7): DGGITQSPKYLFRKEGQNVTLSCEQNLNHDAMYWYRQDPGQGLRLIYYSQIVNDFQKGDIAEGYSVSREKKESFPLTVTSAQKNPTAFYLCASSPFGTGYYEQYFGPGTRLTVT.

The chain links TRBV27 to TRBJ2-1, with TRBD1 identical over 9 bases. The CDR3 consists of 19 residues. The J segment lost 0 bases and the V segment lost 3 bases, leaving 12 bases of the junction unmatched. Germline CDR1 and CDR2: MNHEY and SMNVEV (reference sequence). This chain's CDR3 is CASSFLTGGSQSSYNEQFF. CDR3 nucleotide sequence: TGTGCCAGCAGTTTTCTAACAGGGGGCTCGCAGAGCTCCTACAATGAGCAGTTCTTC.

The chain combines TRBV5-5 with TRBJ1-3; no firm D call. Germline V CDR1 and CDR2: SGHKS, YYEKEE (reference sequence). This CDR3 has 15 residues. Trimming cost V 4 bases and J 1 base, with 12 bases left between them. The CDR3 loop reads CASSRSSTSGNTIYF. The CDR3 bases are TGTGCCAGCAGCCGATCTAGCACTTCTGGAAACACCATATATTTT.

The chain has TRBV11-2 and TRBJ1-1; 10 bases agree with TRBD1. The CDR3 extends over 13 amino acids. The germline CDR1 and CDR2 sequences are SGHAT and FQNNGV. After removal of 5 bases from V and 11 bases from J, the junction contained 8 bases not matched to a gene. CDR3 coding DNA: TGTGCCAGCAGCCTCCGGGACAGGGGAAACGCTTTCTTT. Translated: CASSLRDRGNAFF. Complete variable domain (other parts from reference TRBV11-2 and TRBJ1-1): EAGVAQSPRYKIIEKRQSVAFWCNPISGHATLYWYQQILGQGPKLLIQFQNNGVVDDSQLPKDRFSAERLKGVDSTLKIQPAKLEDSAVYLCASSLRDRGNAFFGQGTRLTVV.

This clone appeared once. The chain is built from TRBV11-2 and TRBJ2-7; 8 bases fit TRBD2. CDR3 length: 15 amino acids. Germline CDR1 reads SGHAT; CDR2 reads FQNNGV. J was trimmed by 2 bases and V by 4 bases; bases with no gene match: 7. Here the CDR3 reads CASSSRTSLTYEQYF. The DNA of the CDR3 is TGTGCCAGCAGCTCTCGGACTAGCCTAACCTACGAGCAGTACTTC.

J is TRBJ2-1 and V is TRBV27, with a possible D match to TRBD2 (5 bases). The CDR3 sequence is 13 residues long. V lost 10 bases, J lost 4 bases, and 14 bases lay in between. Looked up from germline, CDR1 is MNHEY and CDR2 is SMNVEV (reference sequence). The CDR3 DNA is TGTGCCACGGTGGGTAGCGTTTACAATGAGCAGTTCTTC. Amino acids: CATVGSVYNEQFF.

The chain links TRBV18 to TRBJ2-1; a possible D gene is TRBD2 (7 bases). CDR1 and CDR2 from the germline V gene are KGHSH and LQKENI. The CDR3 runs 16 residues. With 4 bases removed from V and 6 bases from J, the gap between germline ends came to 19 bases. The CDR3 sequence: CASSLTLAEGGNEQFF. The CDR3 DNA sequence: TGTGCCAGCTCACTAACCCTAGCGGAAGGGGGCAATGAGCAGTTCTTC.

CDR3 nucleotide sequence: TGTGCCAGCAGCTCGCCGATTTCGAGGGGGCCCACCTACGAGCAGTACTTC. Translated: CASSSPISRGPTYEQYF. The chain couples TRBV11-1 to TRBJ2-7, with 7 bases lining up with TRBD1. The V and J ends lost 4 bases and 2 bases, in that order; junction bases with no gene match: 14. This CDR3 has 17 amino acids. Germline V gene lookup returns CDR1 SGHAT and CDR2 FQDESV (reference sequence).

The genes are TRBV5-1 and TRBJ2-7; tentative D call: TRBD1 (7 bases). The CDR3 consists of 16 residues. Per germline, CDR1 SGHRS and CDR2 YFSETQ. The V end lost 2 bases, the J end lost 3 bases, and 18 bases lay between the germline ends. CDR3 nucleotides: TGCGCCAGCAGCTTATTCCGGGGGACAGACAACTACGAGCAGTACTTC. Protein product: CASSLFRGTDNYEQYF.

The chain combines TRBV6-5 with TRBJ1-1, with 7 bases identical to TRBD1. The CDR3 loop spans 14 amino acids. The germline CDR1 and CDR2 sequences are MNHEY and SVGAGI. V trimming: 7 bases; J trimming: 3 bases; junction bases outside the gene matches: 8. CDR3 sequence (DNA): TGTGCCAGCAAACCTGGGACAGCTCACACTGAAGCTTTCTTT. Protein: CASKPGTAHTEAFF.

The chain employs TRBV10-3 and TRBJ1-1; TRBD1 agrees at 11 bases. Losses at the gene ends were 8 bases for V and 1 base for J; bases not matched to a gene: 6. Germline V CDR1 and CDR2: ENHRY, SYGVKD. The CDR3 has 15 amino acids. DNA for the CDR3: TGTGCCATCCGAGGGGGACAGGGGGGGAACACTGAAGCTTTCTTT. It specifies CAIRGGQGGNTEAFF.

The rearrangement joins TRBV29-1 to TRBJ2-1, with D possibly being TRBD2 (6 bases). CDR1 and CDR2 (germline): SQVTM, ANQGSEA. The CDR3 loop spans 11 amino acids. V lost 5 bases to trimming and J lost 13 bases, with 15 bases between them. CDR3 amino acids: CSVLPGDVQFF. DNA of the CDR3: TGCAGCGTTTTACCGGGGGACGTTCAGTTCTTC.

With regard to this clone: Different DNA sequences within this sample yield the same CDR3. The V and J genes are TRBV5-1 and TRBJ2-6, with no clear D. The CDR3 totals 15 residues. Per germline, CDR1 SGHRS and CDR2 YFSETQ. V lost 0 bases to trimming and J lost 2 bases, with 6 bases between them. The CDR3 spells CASSLGGTGANVLTF. DNA for the CDR3: TGCGCCAGCAGCTTGGGCGGAACTGGGGCCAACGTCCTGACTTTC.

The gene calls are TRBV20-1 and TRBJ2-5; D is uncertain. This CDR3 is 10 amino acids long. CDR1 and CDR2 (germline): DFQATT, SNEGSKA (reference sequence). V was pared by 0 bases and J by 10 bases, with 6 bases between. CDR3 nucleotides: TGCAGTGCTAGAGAGAGGAACCAGTACTTC. Residues: CSARERNQYF.

This chain links TRBV11-2 with TRBJ1-1; tentatively, D is TRBD1 (5 bases). Germline values: CDR1 SGHAT, CDR2 FQNNGV. The CDR3 has 15 residues. The V end was cut by 2 bases, the J end by 0 bases, with 10 bases between. CDR3 region: CASSLSGVLNTEAFF. The CDR3 DNA follows: TGTGCCAGCAGCTTATCGGGGGTCCTGAACACTGAAGCTTTCTTT.

This sequence joins TRBV28 and TRBJ1-5; possibly TRBD1 for D (5 bases). CDR3 length: 16 amino acids. V gave up 5 bases and J gave up 3 bases, with 17 bases separating them. Germline CDR1 is MDHEN and CDR2 is SYDVKM. This CDR3 reads CASSTQTAWYNQPQHF. Here the CDR3 DNA reads TGTGCCAGCAGTACTCAGACAGCCTGGTACAATCAGCCCCAGCATTTT.

Remarks on this clone: The same CDR3 is also encoded by other DNA sequences in this sample. The genes are TRBV5-1 and TRBJ1-5; unclear D gene. This CDR3 has 13 amino acids. V dropped 0 bases and J dropped 4 bases, with 5 bases sitting between them. Germline V gives CDR1 SGHRS, CDR2 YFSETQ. CDR3 residues: CASSLGPNQPQHF. The CDR3 region has the DNA TGCGCCAGCAGCTTGGGGCCAAATCAGCCCCAGCATTTT.